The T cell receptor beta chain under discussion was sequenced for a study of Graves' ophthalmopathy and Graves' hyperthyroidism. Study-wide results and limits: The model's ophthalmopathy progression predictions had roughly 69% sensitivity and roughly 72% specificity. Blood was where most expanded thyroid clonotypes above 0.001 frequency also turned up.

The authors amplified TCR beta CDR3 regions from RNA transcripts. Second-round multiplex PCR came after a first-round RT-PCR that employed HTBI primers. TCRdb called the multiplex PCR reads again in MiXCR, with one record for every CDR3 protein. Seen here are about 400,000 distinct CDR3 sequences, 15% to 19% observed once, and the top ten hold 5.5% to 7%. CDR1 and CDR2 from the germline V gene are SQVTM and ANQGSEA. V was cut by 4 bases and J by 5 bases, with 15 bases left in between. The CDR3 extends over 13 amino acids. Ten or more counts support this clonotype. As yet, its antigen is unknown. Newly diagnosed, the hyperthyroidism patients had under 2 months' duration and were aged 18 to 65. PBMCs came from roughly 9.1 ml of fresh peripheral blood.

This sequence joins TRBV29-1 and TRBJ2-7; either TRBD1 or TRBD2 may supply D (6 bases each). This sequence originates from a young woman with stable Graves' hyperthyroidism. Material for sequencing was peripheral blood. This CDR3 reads CSVGLGGTDEQYF. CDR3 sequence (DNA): TGCAGCGTTGGCCTAGGGGGGACCGACGAGCAGTACTTC.